Below, one T cell receptor beta chain is given with its context. Antigen: not known. The repertoire was sequenced with immunoSEQ multiplex PCR; TCRdb's copy has only in-frame clones and lacks some. The sample yields about 17,000 clones, about 82% seen once. The data stem from a study of T cells after posttransplantation cyclophosphamide. Regarding the study as a whole: Blood and skin or GI T cell repertoires showed limited TRB overlap. Later post-transplant blood repertoires were often dominated by donor CD8+ memory clones.

The CDR3 covers 10 residues. Germline V CDR1 and CDR2: MNHNS, SASEGT. The V end lost 5 bases, the J end lost 7 bases, and 6 bases lay between the germline ends. Control samples came 1 year after myeloablative marrow transplants with methotrexate plus calcineurin inhibitor. The chain joins TRBV6-1 to TRBJ2-7, with D uncertain. The sequence was collected from a young adult male patient who received an allogeneic stem cell transplant from an unrelated donor, was CMV-positive, and had acute and chronic GVHD. Some of these T cells may belong to the graft donor. The material sequenced was PBMCs, taken approximately 64 weeks after allogeneic stem cell transplant with calcineurin inhibitor and methotrexate. The CDR3 is CASSLGEQYF. DNA for the CDR3: TGTGCCAGCAGTCTCGGTGAGCAGTACTTC.